Listed below are T cell receptor beta chains from one sample, sequenced in a study of response to subunit inactivated influenza vaccine. TCRdb itself ran the RT-PCR reads through MiXCR, one entry per CDR3 protein. The table includes under 200,000 distinct CDR3 sequences, approximately 10% detected once. The material was non-naive T cells sorted from PBMCs, obtained roughly 48 days after vaccination. The receptor source for this set is a middle-aged man who received an inactivated influenza vaccine. CDR3s include the opening cysteine and the closing phenylalanine or tryptophan. The size of a clone is reported for some rows only, either as once, few or many, or as a class for expanded clones.

TRBJ1-1 - TRBV15 CATSGPGQGIGETEAFF
TRBJ1-1 - TRBV20-1 CSARPKYRGTNTEAFF
TRBJ2-7 few TRBV13 CASSYGLSYEQYF
TRBJ2-3 many TRBV29-1 CSVGPGGTDTQYF
TRBJ2-6 - TRBV5-1 CASSLAPGRLEYGANVLTF
TRBJ2-5 few TRBV2 CARKGYQETQYF
TRBJ2-7 few TRBV6-2/TRBV6-3 CASSFPPQARRGSYEQYF
TRBJ2-7 - TRBV5-8 CASSPPNRGDYEQYF
TRBJ1-1 few TRBV7-9 CASSLDFGGQEAFF
TRBJ2-4 - TRBV9 CASSATDLAKNIQYF
TRBJ2-5 few TRBV12-3/TRBV12-4 CASSILGGHEETQYF
TRBJ2-1 many TRBV4-2 CASSQETASSYNEQFF
TRBJ1-1 many TRBV3-1 CASSRLLGTEAFF
TRBJ1-1 few TRBV2 CASSDGVNTEAFF
TRBJ1-2 - TRBV15 CATSRGGFNYGYTF
TRBJ1-4 few TRBV12-3/TRBV12-4 CASSLDKYTKTNEKLFF
TRBJ2-1 few TRBV4-2 CASSQVTHNEQFF
TRBJ2-3 - TRBV3-1 CASRLRGASTDTQYF
TRBJ2-7 few TRBV5-1 CASSLEGRAGYEQYF
TRBJ2-3 many TRBV28 CASSPTDTQYF
TRBJ1-4 few TRBV6-5 CASSYSGGGEKLFF
TRBJ1-2 few TRBV11-2 CASRGPPGLGYGYTF
TRBJ2-7 many TRBV5-1 CASSSREWSEQYF
TRBJ1-2 few TRBV19 CASSISVQHGYTF
TRBJ1-2 few TRBV6-1 CASSPRQGPNYGYTF
TRBJ2-2 - TRBV21-1 CASSKGGGPTGELFF
TRBJ2-3 few TRBV2 CASSAGTGATDTQYF
TRBJ2-7 - TRBV6-1 CASSPETRIGEQYF
TRBJ2-5 - TRBV20-1 CSAPSGGRDQETQYF
TRBJ1-4 few TRBV28 CASSPGQGREKLFF
TRBJ1-1 - TRBV20-1 CSANSPNTEAFF
TRBJ2-4 - TRBV12-5 CASVYLAKNIQYF
TRBJ2-1 - TRBV29-1 CSVAETGQFF
TRBJ1-1 many TRBV3-1 CASSQVGGTEAFF
TRBJ1-1 few TRBV28 CASSLMTVNTEAFF
TRBJ1-2 - TRBV19 CASSISTATGYGYTF
TRBJ2-3 - TRBV27 CASSKTAFITDTQYF
TRBJ2-1 few TRBV6-2/TRBV6-3 CASSYHTGTSGRYEQFF
TRBJ2-5 few TRBV7-8 CASSVNEQETQYF
TRBJ2-2 - TRBV28 CASTRMGQSTGELFF
TRBJ1-1 many TRBV29-1 CSVGTAEAFF
TRBJ2-3 few TRBV29-1 CSVRGKDGASTDTQYF
TRBJ2-7 - TRBV7-8 CASSPRLAGDYEQYF
TRBJ2-2 few TRBV27 CASSLGLASGELFF
TRBJ2-5 few TRBV18 CASYPRDKGKTQYF
TRBJ2-7 - TRBV27 CASSLFPGDRMGEQYF
TRBJ1-1 - TRBV6-1 CASSEDRGLKAFF
TRBJ2-3 few TRBV10-3 CAISGGLAGGYDTQYF
TRBJ2-7 many TRBV9 CASSTGQGNSYEQYF
TRBJ1-2 - TRBV6-6 CASSLEGGYGYTF
TRBJ2-3 - TRBV12-3/TRBV12-4 CASSLSRSGGGTDTQYF
TRBJ2-5 many TRBV27 CASSRGNQETQYF
TRBJ2-1 few TRBV7-8 CASSLGRTGGIQFF
TRBJ2-1 few TRBV5-8 CASSQTGGDVNEQFF
TRBJ1-1 - TRBV6-1 CASTPRSSNPEAFF
TRBJ2-1 few TRBV6-2/TRBV6-3 CASSPGTSGSQFF
TRBJ2-7 many TRBV11-1 CASSPSGGWNEQYF
TRBJ1-2 many TRBV24-1 CATSDLQGFYGYTF
TRBJ1-5 many TRBV6-1 CASRVTGADSNQPQHF
TRBJ2-1 - TRBV3-1 CASSQPLREQFF